The 8 T cell receptor beta chains listed next were all sequenced from one sample in a study of shared T cell receptors in the human thymus. Assay used: immunoSEQ multiplex PCR; TCRdb lists only in-frame clones, some missing. Among 600,000 to 900,000 clones listed, around 85% were seen once. Separately, the same data were catalogued under a study of human thymus T cells.

The sequencing input was thymocytes. The receptors were sampled from a girl under three years old with a congenital heart defect.

The chain joins TRBV4-3 to TRBJ1-2; D is perhaps TRBD1 (5 bases). V was pared by 4 bases and J by 8 bases, with 17 bases between. The CDR3 runs to 14 residues. CDR1 and CDR2 (germline): LGHNA, YSLEER. In DNA, the CDR3 is TGCGCCAGCAGCCCAGGGAAGGAGTCAGGCGGCTACACCTTC. Translating it yields CASSPGKESGGYTF.

This clone appeared a few times. The rearrangement joins TRBV21-1 to TRBJ2-1; whether TRBD2, the table's D call, matches the DNA was not checked. TRBV21-1 counts as a pseudogene. CDR3 size: 18 residues. DNA of the CDR3: TGTGCCAGCAGCAAAGGTCCCCTGAGCGGGGGGGCCGAGAATGAGCAGTTCTTC. It translates to CASSKGPLSGGAENEQFF.

The chain combines TRBV9 with TRBJ1-2; TRBD1 matches at 8 bases. V was pared by 2 bases and J by 0 bases, with 9 bases of the junction left unmatched. The CDR3 contains 17 residues. CDR1 SGDLS and CDR2 YYNGEE come from the germline V gene. The CDR3 DNA follows: TGTGCCAGCAGCGTGGAGCAGGGGGCGCAGGCTAACTATGGCTACACCTTC. The encoded protein is CASSVEQGAQANYGYTF.

The V and J genes are TRBV30 and TRBJ2-7, with D possibly being TRBD1 (6 bases). CDR1 is GTSNPN, CDR2 SVGIG, per germline (reference sequence). The CDR3 runs to 17 residues. V was clipped by 3 bases and J by 0 bases, with 21 bases between them. CDR3 sequence reads: CAWSDFWDARGSYEQYF. CDR3 nucleotide sequence: TGTGCCTGGAGCGATTTTTGGGACGCCAGGGGCTCCTACGAGCAGTACTTC.

This clone was counted only a few times. The genes are TRBV7-4 and TRBJ1-2; D ambiguous. Per germline, CDR1 SGHVT and CDR2 SQSDAQ. Trimming removed 5 bases from V and 5 bases from J, with 9 bases in between. CDR3 length equals 12 residues. DNA for the CDR3: TGTGCCAGCAGCCCCCCTAGTTATGGCTACACCTTC. Its protein product is CASSPPSYGYTF.

The V call is TRBV14, the J call TRBJ2-5; unclear D gene. Per germline, CDR1 SGHDN and CDR2 FVKESK. V dropped 3 bases and J dropped 4 bases, with 6 bases sitting between them. The CDR3 consists of 12 residues. The CDR3 loop is CASSHIVETQYF. The CDR3 DNA reads TGTGCCAGCAGCCATATAGTAGAGACCCAGTACTTC. The entire variable domain, with the rest obtained from reference TRBV14 and TRBJ2-5, is as follows: EAGVTQFPSHSVIEKGQTVTLRCDPISGHDNLYWYRRVMGKEIKFLLHFVKESKQDESGMPNNRFLAERTGGTYSTLKVQPAELEDSGVYFCASSHIVETQYFGPGTRLLVL.

The J gene is TRBJ2-7, the V gene TRBV5-6; 11 positions match TRBD1. Germline V gene sequence: CDR1 SGHDT, CDR2 YYEEEE. This CDR3 region has 15 residues. V was pared by 0 bases and J by 6 bases, with 5 bases of the junction left unmatched. The CDR3 nucleotides are TGTGCCAGCAGCTTGGGGCAGGACAGGGGGCCCGAGCAGTACTTC. Its translation: CASSLGQDRGPEQYF.

This clone was observed a handful of times. V is TRBV14 and J is TRBJ2-5; 7 nucleotides match TRBD2. The CDR3 consists of 16 residues. With 1 base clipped from V and 0 bases from J, the junction kept 5 bases outside the gene matches. The V gene's germline CDR1 is SGHDN and CDR2 FVKESK. This CDR3 is CASSQAAGDDQETQYF. CDR3 in DNA: TGTGCCAGCAGCCAAGCTGCGGGGGACGACCAAGAGACCCAGTACTTC.